This TCR beta chain comes out of a study of tumor-infiltrating lymphocytes in primary liver carcinoma. General study points: There was no comparison of CD4+ and CD8+ repertoires, as samples were bulk unsorted.

The investigators made TCR beta cDNA from about 0.45 ug total RNA, using a constant-region primer. Slightly modified ARM-PCR, run as three nested multiplex PCR rounds, produced the TCR beta libraries. TRBV1-TRBV30 forward primers and a C-beta reverse primer were used in the first two PCR rounds, which each ran for ten to eleven cycles. TCRdb reanalysed the multiplex PCR reads using MiXCR and keeps one entry per CDR3 protein. Among more than 150,000 distinct CDR3 sequences listed, over 50% were seen once. On this clonotype itself: What it recognizes is unknown.

V lost 2 bases to trimming and J lost 4 bases, with 8 bases between them. This CDR3 region has 13 residues. Unsorted whole blood served as the source of blood RNA, and germline DNA was extracted as well. This TCR was sampled from a man aged 35 to 55 with primary liver carcinoma and hepatitis B virus infection. V gene TRBV12-3 or TRBV12-4 combines with J gene TRBJ1-1; D gene uncertain. The sequenced material came from peripheral blood. In nucleotides, the CDR3 is TGTGCCAGCAGTTTAAAGGGCGGCACTGAAGCTTTCTTT. Translation gives CASSLKGGTEAFF.